This is a list of T cell receptor beta chains from one sample in a study of technical replicates of blood from a few donors. Profiled with immunoSEQ multiplex PCR; TCRdb holds only in-frame clones, not every one. Of 91,000 or so clones detected, roughly 96% appear once; the ten largest clones hold around 0.21%. Sequenced: T cells isolated from PBMCs. All receptors derive from a human donor in good health. The conserved cysteine and the conserved F or W are not part of the CDR3 here.

V gene	J gene	CDR3 protein
TRBV20-1	TRBJ1-1	SARDLSEAF
TRBV29-1	TRBJ2-5	SVDEETQY
TRBV5-4	TRBJ2-3	ASRAGTQAGAGADTQY
TRBV5-1	TRBJ2-5	ASSSGVPAQETQY
TRBV30	TRBJ2-7	AWSSGYEQY
TRBV5-1	TRBJ2-2	ASSLADTGELF
TRBV2	TRBJ2-7	ASIITPSGSYEQY
TRBV5-4	TRBJ2-7	ASSSGLADYEQY
TRBV19	TRBJ2-5	ASSTRRETQY
TRBV19	TRBJ1-5	ASSPLFRGLNQPQH
TRBV28	TRBJ2-7	ASRMTGATSYEQY
TRBV4-1	TRBJ2-3	ASRMEGTDTQY
TRBV7-9	TRBJ2-1	ASSDTQFFNEQF
TRBV19	TRBJ2-3	ASSMDRTGRTDTQY
TRBV19	TRBJ2-7	ASSIRGTALFSYEQY
TRBV29-1	TRBJ2-7	SVPGAYEQY
TRBV28	TRBJ2-7	ASSLLALGSGSSYEQY
TRBV29-1	TRBJ1-2	SVEYPGAHGYT
TRBV6-5	TRBJ1-2	ASWAGGGYT
TRBV27	TRBJ1-4	ASSTGGGASRATNEKLF
TRBV7-8	TRBJ1-6	ASSLTEQGGSPLH
TRBV2	TRBJ2-1	ASCVNRGPNEQF
TRBV7-8	TRBJ2-5	ASSPRGEETQY
TRBV7-6	TRBJ2-7	ASSLATGGGYEQY
TRBV2	TRBJ2-7	ASSEGQVLFYEQY
TRBV5-1	TRBJ2-7	ASSPDPGGPSYEQY
TRBV6-4	TRBJ2-1	ASRTHGGLDEQF
TRBV25-1	TRBJ1-6	ASRQGLRSPLH
TRBV7-3	TRBJ2-1	ASSLSGSEQF
TRBV2	TRBJ1-4	ASSRMTGEKLF
TRBV10-3	TRBJ2-5	AISTARASRGQRETQY
TRBV5-1	TRBJ2-1	ASSITGGFYNEQF
TRBV28	TRBJ2-1	ASSSRTGYNEQF
TRBV11-2	TRBJ2-4	ASSLDLPGGDYIQY
TRBV6-6	TRBJ2-2	ASTTDRAYNGELF
TRBV29-1	TRBJ2-1	SVSFGGGDNEQF
TRBV7-3	TRBJ2-2	ASSAEGPGELF
TRBV6-6	TRBJ1-2	ASSYAQGAEGYT
TRBV4-1	TRBJ1-5	ASSHPTGGQPQH
TRBV10-3	TRBJ1-5	AITDREGNQPQH
TRBV5-4	TRBJ2-3	ASSALSGGVTDTQY
TRBV30	TRBJ2-6	AWTFQGQGGANVLT
TRBV4-1	TRBJ1-2	ASSQDARRGARYGYT
TRBV11-2	TRBJ2-1	ASSPGQGTEQF
TRBV2	TRBJ1-1	ASSSSRGHYTEAF
TRBV5-1	TRBJ2-7	ASSLIFGQASTYEQY
TRBV2	TRBJ1-5	ASRREGYQPQH
TRBV6-1	TRBJ2-2	ASSATGVNTGELF
TRBV7-9	TRBJ2-1	ASTTPRSGPSYNEQF
TRBV2	TRBJ2-2	ASRQLAPGELF
TRBV15	TRBJ2-1	ATSRDRGLYNEQF
TRBV27	TRBJ2-5	ASTSQGAGRETQY
TRBV7-2	TRBJ2-7	ASSLCGDGR
TRBV6-5	TRBJ2-7	ASSSVQTTYEQY
TRBV23-1	TRBJ1-5	ATHAPGTGSNQPQH
TRBV28	TRBJ2-7	ASSFGLGAPTYEQY
TRBV7-8	TRBJ2-1	ASSPGQVEQF